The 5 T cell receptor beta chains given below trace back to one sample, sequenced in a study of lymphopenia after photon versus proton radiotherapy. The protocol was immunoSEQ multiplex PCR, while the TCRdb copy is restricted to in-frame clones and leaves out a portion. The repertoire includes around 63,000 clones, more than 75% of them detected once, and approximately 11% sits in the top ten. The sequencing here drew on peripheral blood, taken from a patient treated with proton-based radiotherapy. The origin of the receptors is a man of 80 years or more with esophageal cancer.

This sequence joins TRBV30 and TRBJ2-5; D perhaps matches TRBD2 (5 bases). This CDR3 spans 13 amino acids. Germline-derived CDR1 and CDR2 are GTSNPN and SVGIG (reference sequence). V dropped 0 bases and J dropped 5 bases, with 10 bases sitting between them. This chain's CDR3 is CAWSVNTGETQYF. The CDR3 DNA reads TGTGCCTGGAGTGTAAATACGGGGGAGACCCAGTACTTC. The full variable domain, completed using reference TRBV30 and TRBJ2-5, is SQTIHQWPATLVQPVGSPLSLECTVEGTSNPNLYWYRQAAGRGLQLLFYSVGIGQISSEVPQNLSASRPQDRQFILSSKKLLLSDSGFYLCAWSVNTGETQYFGPGTRLLVL.

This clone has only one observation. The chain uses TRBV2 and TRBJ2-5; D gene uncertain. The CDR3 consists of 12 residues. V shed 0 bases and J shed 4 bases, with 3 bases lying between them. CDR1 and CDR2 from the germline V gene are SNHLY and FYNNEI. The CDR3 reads CASSEARETQYF. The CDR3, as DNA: TGTGCCAGCAGTGAAGCGCGAGAGACCCAGTACTTC.

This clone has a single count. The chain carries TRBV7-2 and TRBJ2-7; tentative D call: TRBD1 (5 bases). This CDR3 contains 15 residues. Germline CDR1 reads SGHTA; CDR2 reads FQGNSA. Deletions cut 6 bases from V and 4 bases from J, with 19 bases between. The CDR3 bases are TGTGCCAGCAGACAGCGCCAGGGTCCAGGATACGAGCAGTACTTC. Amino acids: CASRQRQGPGYEQYF. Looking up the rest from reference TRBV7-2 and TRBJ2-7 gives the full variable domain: GAGVSQSPSNKVTEKGKDVELRCDPISGHTALYWYRQSLGQGLEFLIYFQGNSAPDKSGLPSDRFSAERTGGSVSTLTIQRTQQEDSAVYLCASRQRQGPGYEQYFGPGTRLTVT.

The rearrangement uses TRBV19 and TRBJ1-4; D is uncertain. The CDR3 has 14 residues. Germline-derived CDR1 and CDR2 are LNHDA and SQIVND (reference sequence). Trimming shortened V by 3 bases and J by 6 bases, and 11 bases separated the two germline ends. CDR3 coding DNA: TGTGCCAGTAGTATTCGCCGCGGGGATGAAAAACTGTTTTTT. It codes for CASSIRRGDEKLFF. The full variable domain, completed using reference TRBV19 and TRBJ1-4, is DGGITQSPKYLFRKEGQNVTLSCEQNLNHDAMYWYRQDPGQGLRLIYYSQIVNDFQKGDIAEGYSVSREKKESFPLTVTSAQKNPTAFYLCASSIRRGDEKLFFGSGTQLSVL.

CDR3 bases: TGCGCCAGCAGCCCCCAGGGTAGCGGGAACACCGGGGAGCTGTTTTTT. It translates to CASSPQGSGNTGELFF. The rearrangement uses TRBV4-3 and TRBJ2-2; possible D gene TRBD2, 6 bases. Between the trimmed V and J ends, which lost 4 bases and 1 base, there was a span of 13 bases. The CDR3 has 16 amino acids. Per germline, CDR1 LGHNA and CDR2 YSLEER.